The next 5 T cell receptor beta chains were all read from a single sample in a study of regulatory and conventional T cells in breast cancer. TCRdb ran MiXCR on the PCR reads and lists one entry per CDR3 protein. The table shows fewer than 20,000 distinct CDR3 sequences, with about 31% occurring only once. The sequencing sample was made of conventional T cells from blood. These receptors originate from a female donor in good health.

This clonotype turned up a few times. V gene TRBV3-1 combines with J gene TRBJ1-2, with D uncertain. The germline V and J ends were trimmed by 0 bases and 4 bases, with 15 bases remaining between them. CDR3 length: 16 amino acids. Germline V CDR1 and CDR2: LGHDT, YNNKEL (reference sequence). CDR3 sequence reads: CASSQESTTGAYGYTF. The CDR3 DNA is TGTGCCAGCAGCCAAGAGTCAACAACTGGAGCCTATGGCTACACCTTC.

The chain carries TRBV7-2 and TRBJ1-5; D not certain. The CDR3 has 15 amino acids. Germline CDR1 SGHTA, CDR2 FQGNSA. The ends were cut back, 5 bases at V and 2 bases at J, with 13 bases in the middle. The CDR3 bases are TGTGCCAGCAGCCTCGTGGGTACAGGCAATCAGCCCCAGCATTTT. It encodes CASSLVGTGNQPQHF. The full variable domain, completed using reference TRBV7-2 and TRBJ1-5, is GAGVSQSPSNKVTEKGKDVELRCDPISGHTALYWYRQSLGQGLEFLIYFQGNSAPDKSGLPSDRFSAERTGGSVSTLTIQRTQQEDSAVYLCASSLVGTGNQPQHFGDGTRLSIL.

The CDR3 reads CASSHGTAYQPQHF. CDR3 bases: TGCGCCAGCAGCCATGGGACAGCTTATCAGCCCCAGCATTTT. This chain connects TRBV4-1 to TRBJ1-5, with 7 bases lining up with TRBD1. V was clipped by 3 bases and J by 5 bases; unmatched bases: 4. The germline V gene encodes CDR1 MGHRA and CDR2 YSYEKL. The CDR3 is 14 amino acids.

This clonotype was seen a handful of times. The V and J genes are TRBV12-3 or TRBV12-4 and TRBJ1-5; TRBD1 matches at 7 bases. The CDR3 extends over 14 amino acids. V lost 3 bases, J lost 7 bases, and 6 bases stayed unmatched. The CDR3, as DNA: TGTGCCAGCAGTTTTGACAGGGAGGGCCAGCCCCAGCATTTT. Translation: CASSFDREGQPQHF.

J is TRBJ1-1 and V is TRBV5-4; 8 bases match TRBD1. Germline CDR1 reads SGHNT; CDR2 reads YYREEE (reference sequence). J was trimmed by 12 bases and V by 7 bases; bases with no gene match: 14. The CDR3 runs to 13 residues. The chain's CDR3 is CASGNDRGTLSFF. CDR3 in DNA: TGTGCCAGCGGAAACGACAGGGGCACGTTATCTTTCTTT. The variable domain in full, with the rest retrieved from reference TRBV5-4 and TRBJ1-1, is ETGVTQSPTHLIKTRGQQVTLRCSSQSGHNTVSWYQQALGQGPQFIFQYYREEENGRGNFPPRFSGLQFPNYSSELNVNALELDDSALYLCASGNDRGTLSFFGQGTRLTVV.